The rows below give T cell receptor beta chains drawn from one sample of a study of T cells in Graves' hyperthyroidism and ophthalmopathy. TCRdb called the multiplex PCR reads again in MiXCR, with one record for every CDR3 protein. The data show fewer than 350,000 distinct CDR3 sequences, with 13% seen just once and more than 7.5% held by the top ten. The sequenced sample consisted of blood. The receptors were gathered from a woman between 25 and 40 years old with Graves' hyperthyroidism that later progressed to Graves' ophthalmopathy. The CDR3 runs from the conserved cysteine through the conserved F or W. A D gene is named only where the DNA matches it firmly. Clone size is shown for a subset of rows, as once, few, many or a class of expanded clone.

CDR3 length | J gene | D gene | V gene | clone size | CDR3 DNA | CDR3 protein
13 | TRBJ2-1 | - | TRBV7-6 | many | TGTGCCAGCAGGCGACTTGAGGGGGATGAGCAGTTCTTC | CASRRLEGDEQFF
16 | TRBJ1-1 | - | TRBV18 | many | TGTGCCAGCTCACTGATGTCGGGACACTTGAACACTGAAGCTTTCTTT | CASSLMSGHLNTEAFF
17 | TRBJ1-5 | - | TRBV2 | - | TGTGTCAGCAGGCCAGACATAGGGGGATATAGCAATCAGCCCCAGCATTTT | CVSRPDIGGYSNQPQHF
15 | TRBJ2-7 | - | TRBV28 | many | TGTGCCAGCAGTTTAGCTCCCCAGCTGGGGTACGAGCAGTACTTC | CASSLAPQLGYEQYF
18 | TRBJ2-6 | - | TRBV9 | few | TGTGCCAGCAGCTTCACGACACCCGGACTCTCTGGGGCCAACGTCCTGACTTTC | CASSFTTPGLSGANVLTF
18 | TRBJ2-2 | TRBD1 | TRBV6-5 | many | TGTGCCAGCAGTTACACAGTCCCGGGACAGGGACCCCACAGTGAGCTGTTTTTT | CASSYTVPGQGPHSELFF
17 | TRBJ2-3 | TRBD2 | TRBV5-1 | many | TGCGCCAGCAGCTTGGGTTTAGCGGGAGGACGGGCAGATACGCAGTATTTT | CASSLGLAGGRADTQYF
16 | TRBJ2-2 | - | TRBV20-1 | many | TGCAGTGCTAGAAGCGCGGTGGGGGTTCGGACCGGGGAGCTGTTTTTT | CSARSAVGVRTGELFF
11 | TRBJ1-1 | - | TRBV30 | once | TGTGCCTGGAGGAGGCCGGGGCGGGCTTTCTTT | CAWRRPGRAFF
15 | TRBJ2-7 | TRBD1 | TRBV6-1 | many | TGTGCCAGCAGGGACCGGGACAGGAGCTCCTACGAGCAGTACTTC | CASRDRDRSSYEQYF
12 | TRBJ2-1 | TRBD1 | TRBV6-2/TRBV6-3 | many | TGTGCCAGCAGGAGACAGGGCCATGAGCAGTTCTTC | CASRRQGHEQFF
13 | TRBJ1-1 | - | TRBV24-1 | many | TGTGCCACCACACGGGGCGACGGGGCTGAAGCTTTCTTT | CATTRGDGAEAFF
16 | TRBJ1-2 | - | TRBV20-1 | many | TGCAGTGCTAGTGCCGGATCTGGGGGAGTCGGGTATGGCTACACCTTC | CSASAGSGGVGYGYTF
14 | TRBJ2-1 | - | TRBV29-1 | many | TGCAGCGTCCTGGGGGACCTGACCTACAATGAGCAGTTCTTC | CSVLGDLTYNEQFF
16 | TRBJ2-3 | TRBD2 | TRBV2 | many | TGTGCCAGCAGTGAATGGGCGGGAGTGACCACAGATACGCAGTATTTT | CASSEWAGVTTDTQYF